The TCR beta chain under discussion was sequenced for a study of blood T cell repertoires in COVID-19 (TCRdb year 2020). For context, the study as a whole: The collaborator samples originated in the United States, Italy and Spain and spanned the acute and convalescent phases of COVID-19. The prospective study material was composed of cDNA or gDNA derived from T cells, B-cell-depleted T cells, or PBMCs. The dataset comprised deeply sampled blood TCRbeta repertoires from subjects exposed to, actively infected with, or recovered from COVID-19. The repertoires were released in a freely available public database meant as a resource for research on the immune response to SARS-CoV-2. Samples were obtained from the ongoing ImmuneRACE study (first 160 participants) and from about 1,300 subjects provided by 6 global collaborators. Nearly every sample came with metadata listing a de-identified subject ID, COVID-19 status, age in years and sex. Where available, HLA class I and class II types were obtained from metadata supplied by the sample provider rather than from assay-based typing.

Comments on this clone: Its target antigen remains unknown. No much larger clonotype is one base removed from it; base qualities were not supplied. Other DNA sequences in the sample encode the same CDR3.

Germline trimming amounts to 1 base on V and 2 bases on J, with 6 as the count of junction bases outside the gene matches. The CDR3 runs 18 residues from the cysteine to the phenylalanine. CDR3 DNA is the only sequence kept; it has 54 bases, read in frame from the first base. The germline V gene provides CDR1 MGHRA and CDR2 YSYEKL. Broad study findings and their caveats: How much clinical and demographic metadata was included differed by source and by participant, and the metadata was provided uncurated.

The collaborating institutions used their own protocols to collect whole blood in K2EDTA tubes. For TCRbeta analysis, collaborator samples were shipped as frozen whole blood, as isolated PBMCs, or as DNA extracted from either sample type. TCRbeta CDR3 regions were amplified from genomic DNA using the immunoSEQ Assay, a bias-controlled multiplex PCR. In the source study's methods: Within the assay, amplification of reference gene primers was used to estimate how many nucleated cells each sample contained. To quantify the absolute abundance of each unique TCRbeta CDR3 rearrangement, sequence reads were collapsed and filtered. For each sample, productive Simpson clonality was calculated as the square root of Simpson's diversity index over productive rearrangements. In TCRdb, the immuneACCESS table is reduced to in-frame sequences with V and J assigned. These tables do not hold every clone; where another copy was compared, an unresolved V gene accounts for under half, and the others remain unexplained. That table supplies the V and J calls and clone size; D and trimming were determined from the DNA. The sample profile shows around 700,000 clones; approximately 90% of them were found once. In total, the top ten clones hold under 0.3% of the sample.

The sequence came from a woman under 30 with acute or convalescent COVID-19. Material: peripheral blood. The sequence links TRBV4-1 to TRBJ2-6, with TRBD1 matching 9 junction bases. The bases are TGCGCCAGCAGCCAAGGGGGACAGGGTGAGACTGGGGCCAACGTCCTGACTTTC. It specifies CASSQGGQGETGANVLTF.